Only one count was recorded for the clone carrying this TCR beta chain. Found in a library prepared for alpha chains, this beta chain is an off-target read, and its abundance has little meaning. The presence of a unique molecular identifier marked each TCR cDNA molecule. MiXCR, run by TCRdb on the 5' RACE reads, gives a single entry per CDR3 protein. This sample carries about 6,100 distinct CDR3 sequences, 9.5% to 15% of them seen once, and the ten largest clones take about 15%. Trimming left V 6 bases short and J 4 bases short, with 21 bases between. Germline V gives CDR1 MNHEY, CDR2 SVGAGI. This CDR3 contains 16 residues. This specimen belongs to a study of spatial heterogeneity in lung cancer. Across the study: Alpha-chain detections were consistently fewer than beta-chain detections among the sequences.

Documented time point: sample taken at primary tumor resection. The cohort: over 70 early-stage, untreated non-small cell lung cancer patients. The sequencing here drew on lung tissue, taken at surgery. The chain couples TRBV6-5 to TRBJ1-1; D is unclear. This clonotype originated in a human donor with early-stage non-small cell lung cancer. The CDR3 region is CASSLNQGGYGTEAFF. CDR3 sequence (DNA): TGTGCCAGCAGCTTAAACCAAGGAGGCTACGGCACTGAAGCTTTCTTT.